The rows below give T cell receptor beta chains drawn from one sample of a study of graft-versus-host responses after intestinal transplantation. TCRdb's copy holds only in-frame clones and misses some; the assay was immunoSEQ multiplex PCR. The sample includes about 5,600 clones, about 75% seen only once; the top ten take 6% to 7%. Sequenced material: ileum tissue, taken 220 to 240 days after intestinal transplant. These receptor sequences come from a human patient who received an intestinal transplant, so some T cells may come from the graft donor. The CDR3 runs from the conserved cysteine through the conserved F or W. Fields, in order: D gene, clone size, J gene, V gene, CDR3 DNA, CDR3 protein. The D gene is left open where the match is weak. Clone size, where shown, is once, few, many, or a class for clones that have expanded.

TRBD2	.	TRBJ2-1	TRBV6-5	TGTGCCAGCAGTTACTCAAGCGGGGTCTCCTACAATGAGCAGTTCTTC	CASSYSSGVSYNEQFF
TRBD1	.	TRBJ1-6	TRBV2	TGTGCCAGCAGTGCTCTTCAGGGGGAGAATTCACCCCTCCACTTT	CASSALQGENSPLHF
TRBD2	.	TRBJ2-7	TRBV5-5	TGTGCCAGCAGCCAAGAGCGGGGGAGCTCCTACGAGCAGTACTTC	CASSQERGSSYEQYF
.	.	TRBJ1-5	TRBV2	TGTGCCAGCAGTATCGGACAGTTCAATCAGCCCCAGCATTTT	CASSIGQFNQPQHF
.	.	TRBJ1-3	TRBV20-1	TGCAGTGCTAGAGAGGGTCGCGCCATATATTTT	CSAREGRAIYF
.	.	TRBJ1-5	TRBV7-8	TGTGCCAGCAGCTCAATCAATCAGCCCCAGCATTTT	CASSSINQPQHF
.	.	TRBJ2-2	TRBV7-9	TGTGCCAGCAGCTTAGCACTCGGGGTAGCTTCCACCGGGGAGCTGTTTTTT	CASSLALGVASTGELFF
.	.	TRBJ1-1	TRBV2	TGTGCCAGCAGTCTAAGGGGACAAGTGAACACTGAAGCTTTCTTT	CASSLRGQVNTEAFF
.	few	TRBJ2-1	TRBV6-5	TGTGCCAGCAGTTACACCGGCGGAATAATTTACAATGAGCAGTTCTTC	CASSYTGGIIYNEQFF
.	few	TRBJ2-2	TRBV5-1	TGCGCCAGCAGCGTTCAACAGGGCTCCGGGGAGCTGTTTTTT	CASSVQQGSGELFF
.	once	TRBJ2-2	TRBV11-2	TGTGCCAGCAGCCTGGCCAGGGTGGGGGAGCTGTTTTTT	CASSLARVGELFF
TRBD1	few	TRBJ2-3	TRBV4-1	TGCGCCAGCAGCAAAGGGGACAGGGATGCCGGTACGCAGTATTTT	CASSKGDRDAGTQYF
TRBD2	.	TRBJ2-7	TRBV6-6	TGTGCCAGCATAGACCGGGAGGGCTACGAGCAGTACTTC	CASIDREGYEQYF
.	.	TRBJ1-3	TRBV30	TGTGCCTGGAGTCCCCCGCCGGGAAACACCATATATTTT	CAWSPPPGNTIYF
TRBD1	.	TRBJ2-7	TRBV11-2	TGTGCCAGCAGCTTGACAGGGGGAGGCTACGAGCAGTACTTC	CASSLTGGGYEQYF
.	.	TRBJ1-1	TRBV30	TGTGCCTGGAGTGTGGCGGGGAACACTGAAGCTTTCTTT	CAWSVAGNTEAFF
.	once	TRBJ2-2	TRBV30	TGTGCCTGGAGTGTATTGGGTTACGGGGAGCTGTTTTTT	CAWSVLGYGELFF
.	.	TRBJ2-7	TRBV11-2	TGTGCCAGCAGCTTAGAAGGGGGGAACTACGAGCAGTACTTC	CASSLEGGNYEQYF
.	.	TRBJ2-4	TRBV6-1	TGTGCCAGCACGCCGGAAAGGGCCGTAAACATTCAGTACTTC	CASTPERAVNIQYF
TRBD1	.	TRBJ1-3	TRBV6-5	TGTGCCAGCTCGACAGGGGGGTATGGAAACACCATATATTTT	CASSTGGYGNTIYF
TRBD2	.	TRBJ2-3	TRBV7-2	TGTGCCAGCAGCTTAGTTAGCGGGGGGGCAGATACGCAGTATTTT	CASSLVSGGADTQYF
.	.	TRBJ1-6	TRBV30	TGTGCCTGGAACGAGGGTGGATCCTATAATTCACCCCTCCACTTT	CAWNEGGSYNSPLHF
.	.	TRBJ1-6	TRBV6-5	TGTGCCACCATCAGGGTTGGCAATTCACCCCTCCACTTT	CATIRVGNSPLHF
.	few	TRBJ1-2	TRBV6-5	TGTGCCAGCAGTTACTCGAACGGGGAGAGGGCCTACGGCTACACCTTC	CASSYSNGERAYGYTF
TRBD1	.	TRBJ2-7	TRBV6-1	TGTGCCAGCAGTGAAAACAGGGGGCCCTACGAGCAGTACTTC	CASSENRGPYEQYF
.	few	TRBJ2-2	TRBV19	TGTGCCAGTAGGTCGGGCCAGGCCACCGGGGAGCTGTTTTTT	CASRSGQATGELFF
TRBD1	.	TRBJ2-3	TRBV5-1	TGCGCCAGCAGGACAGGGAGTGTTTTGATGGATACGCAGTATTTT	CASRTGSVLMDTQYF
TRBD1	.	TRBJ2-1	TRBV7-6	TGTGCCAGCAGCTTATTGCAGGGGGCGAGGTACAATGAGCAGTTCTTC	CASSLLQGARYNEQFF
.	.	TRBJ2-7	TRBV4-1	TGCGCCAGCAGCCAAGATCATAGCAGCCGGAACGAGCAGTACTTC	CASSQDHSSRNEQYF
.	.	TRBJ1-6	TRBV4-1	TGCGCCAGCAGCCCCCAACAGGGATCTGGATCACCCCTCCACTTT	CASSPQQGSGSPLHF
TRBD1	.	TRBJ2-1	TRBV19	TGTGCCAGTAGTATAGACCTCTCGCGCGTTTCGGGACAGGGGATCTTC	CASSIDLSRVSGQGIF
.	.	TRBJ1-2	TRBV28	TGTGCCAGCAGAGGCGGAGCTAACTATGGCTACACCTTC	CASRGGANYGYTF
.	.	TRBJ1-2	TRBV4-1	TGCGCCAGCAGCCAAAACACAGGTTATGGCTACACCTTC	CASSQNTGYGYTF
.	.	TRBJ1-5	TRBV5-1	TGCGCCAGCAGCTTCACAGGTTTCGATAGCAATCAGCCCCAGCATTTT	CASSFTGFDSNQPQHF
TRBD2	.	TRBJ2-5	TRBV28	TGTGCCAGCAGTGGGACTAGCGGGGGGGACAAAGAGACCCAGTACTTC	CASSGTSGGDKETQYF
.	.	TRBJ2-3	TRBV5-1	TGCGCCAGCAGCTTGGGGGCCCCAGATACGCAGTATTTT	CASSLGAPDTQYF
TRBD1	.	TRBJ2-7	TRBV6-1	TGTGCCAGCAGGGGGACAGGGGGTTACGAGCAGTACTTC	CASRGTGGYEQYF
TRBD1	.	TRBJ1-1	TRBV6-5	TGTGCCAGCAGGAACCCGACAGGGGGGAGTGAAGCTTTCTTT	CASRNPTGGSEAFF
.	.	TRBJ2-7	TRBV5-3	TGTGCCAGCATCGCCAGAGGGACCGCCCGGTCCGACGAGCAGTACTTC	CASIARGTARSDEQYF
.	few	TRBJ1-1	TRBV4-1	TGCGCCAGCAGACAGGGATCGGTCACTGAAGCTTTCTTT	CASRQGSVTEAFF
.	few	TRBJ1-6	TRBV6-5	TGTGCCAGCAGTTACGGGGACACGGTTTCACCCCTCCACTTT	CASSYGDTVSPLHF
.	.	TRBJ1-5	TRBV9	TGTGCCAGCAGCGTAGATGCAGGCGGCAATCAGCCCCAGCATTTT	CASSVDAGGNQPQHF
TRBD2	.	TRBJ2-1	TRBV19	TGTGCCAGTAGTCCCTTAGCGGGGGGGGTCTACAATGAGCAGTTCTTC	CASSPLAGGVYNEQFF
.	.	TRBJ2-7	TRBV29-1	TGCAGCGGCATGGAGAGCTACGAGCAGTACTTC	CSGMESYEQYF
.	few	TRBJ2-6	TRBV30	TGTGCCTGGAGTGTGGGATGGAGCCTTTCTGGGGCCAACGTCCTGACTTTC	CAWSVGWSLSGANVLTF
.	.	TRBJ1-1	TRBV6-6	TGTGCCAGCAGTTACGGGGCCGGGGGTGAAGCTTTCTTT	CASSYGAGGEAFF
.	.	TRBJ2-6	TRBV11-2	TGTGCCAGCAGCTTAGGGTACGGGTCCGGGGCCAACGTCCTGACTTTC	CASSLGYGSGANVLTF
.	.	TRBJ1-1	TRBV13	TGTGCCAGCAGCTTAAGGACAGCTAACACTGAAGCTTTCTTT	CASSLRTANTEAFF
.	.	TRBJ2-7	TRBV6-9	TGTGCCAGCAATAAGCAGGGAACCCACGAGCAGTACTTC	CASNKQGTHEQYF
.	.	TRBJ2-5	TRBV18	TGTGCCAGCTCACCATTACAGGTTCCCCAAGAGACCCAGTACTTC	CASSPLQVPQETQYF
TRBD2	.	TRBJ2-1	TRBV5-1	TGCGCCAGCAGCGCGACTAGCGGGGGATTATACAATGAGCAGTTCTTC	CASSATSGGLYNEQFF
TRBD1	.	TRBJ1-2	TRBV5-1	TGCGCCAGCAGCACCGGGACAGGGGGATATGGCTACACCTTC	CASSTGTGGYGYTF
.	.	TRBJ2-1	TRBV19	TGTGCCAGTAGTAAATCTGTCAGGGACTCCTACAATGAGCAGTTCTTC	CASSKSVRDSYNEQFF
.	few	TRBJ1-2	TRBV11-2	TGTGCCAGCAGCTTAGCGGGGGGTTATGGGGTCTATGGCTACACCTTC	CASSLAGGYGVYGYTF
TRBD2	.	TRBJ2-3	TRBV6-4	TGTGCCAGCAGTGACTCACGGACTAGCGGGGGGGCAGATACGCAGTATTTT	CASSDSRTSGGADTQYF